What follows is one TCR beta chain and its context. The CDR3 consists of 15 residues. Clones were sequenced by immunoSEQ multiplex PCR, and TCRdb holds only the in-frame ones, with some missing. The repertoire has approximately 340,000 clones, 67% of them found once; the top ten carry 6.3%. The data derive from a study of cytotoxic CD8 clonotypes in ibrutinib-treated CLL. This TCR was sampled from a human donor with chronic lymphocytic leukemia. This chain connects TRBV21-1 to TRBJ2-5; the D call in the table, TRBD1, was not verified against the DNA. TRBV21-1 is classified as a pseudogene. The sequencing here drew on PBMCs, taken after 36 months of ibrutinib treatment. The chain's CDR3 is CASSSEEQGWETQYF. The DNA of the CDR3 is TGTGCCAGCAGCTCCGAAGAACAGGGGTGGGAGACCCAGTACTTC.